The TCR beta chain described here comes from a study of blood T cell repertoires in COVID-19. Profiling relied on immunoSEQ multiplex PCR, and the TCRdb table lists in-frame clones only, not all of them. The sample lists nearly 15,000 clones; 88% were seen once. This clone was seen only once. Germline V CDR1 and CDR2: SGHAT, FQNNGV. The CDR3 runs to 15 residues. Trimming cost V 5 bases and J 1 base; bases outside gene matches: 5. Sequenced sample: peripheral blood. This sequence was found in a human donor in a cohort sampled during active COVID-19. The chain combines TRBV11-2 with TRBJ2-1, with 7 positions matching TRBD2. The CDR3 nucleotides are TGTGCCAGCAGCGCTCGTAGCGGGTCCTACAATGAGCAGTTCTTC. It encodes CASSARSGSYNEQFF.